This T cell receptor (beta chain) came from a study of CD8+CD57+ T cells in acquired aplastic anemia. Study conclusions and caveats: Some 28 CD8+ CDR3 sequences occurred in both the patients and the controls.

Patients picked for sequencing had shown CD8+CD57+ cell expansion detected by flow cytometry. No therapy had been given to the patients at the time of blood sampling. V gave up 2 bases and J gave up 5 bases, with 12 bases separating them. Per the germline V gene, CDR1 is LNHDA and CDR2 is SQIVND (reference sequence). CDR3 length: 14 amino acids. Investigators profiled TCR beta VDJ and CDR3 from genomic DNA template. TCRdb called the reads again in MiXCR, with one record for every CDR3 protein. Here the sample spans approximately 250,000 distinct CDR3 sequences, around 82% being singletons. Concerning this clonotype itself: Its specificity is not known.

Sequenced input: sorted CD4+, CD8+, or CD8+CD57+ T cells (not recorded which) from PBMCs. The chain has TRBV19 and TRBJ1-1; perhaps TRBD1 as D (6 bases). The TCR comes from a human donor with aplastic anemia. The CDR3 loop is CASSIPNRVTEAFF. For the CDR3, the DNA is TGTGCCAGTAGTATACCCAACAGGGTTACTGAAGCTTTCTTT.